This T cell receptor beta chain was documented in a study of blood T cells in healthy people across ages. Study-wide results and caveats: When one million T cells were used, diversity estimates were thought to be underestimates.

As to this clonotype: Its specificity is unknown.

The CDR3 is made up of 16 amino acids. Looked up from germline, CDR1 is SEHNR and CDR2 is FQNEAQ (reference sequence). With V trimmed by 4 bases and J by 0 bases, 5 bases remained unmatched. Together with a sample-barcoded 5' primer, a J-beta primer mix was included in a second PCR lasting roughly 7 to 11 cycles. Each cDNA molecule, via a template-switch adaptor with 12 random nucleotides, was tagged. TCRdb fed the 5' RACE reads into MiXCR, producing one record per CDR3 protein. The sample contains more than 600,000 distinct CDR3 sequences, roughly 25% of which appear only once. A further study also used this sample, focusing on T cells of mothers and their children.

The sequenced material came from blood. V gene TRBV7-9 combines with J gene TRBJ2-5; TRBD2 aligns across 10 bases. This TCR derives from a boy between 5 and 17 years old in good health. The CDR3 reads CASSSRTSGNQETQYF. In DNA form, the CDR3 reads TGTGCCAGCAGCTCAAGAACTAGCGGGAACCAAGAGACCCAGTACTTC. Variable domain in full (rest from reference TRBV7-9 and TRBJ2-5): DTGVSQNPRHKITKRGQNVTFRCDPISEHNRLYWYRQTLGQGPEFLTYFQNEAQLEKSRLLSDRFSAERPKGSFSTLEIQRTEQGDSAMYLCASSSRTSGNQETQYFGPGTRLLVL.